This T cell receptor (beta chain) comes out of a study of early T cells in non-severe SARS-CoV-2 infection. CDR3 size: 17 residues. Germline lookup yields CDR1 MNHNS and CDR2 SASEGT. The V segment lost 2 bases and the J segment 4 bases; nucleotides outside the gene matches: 5. This clonotype came up a few times. Its antigen remains unidentified. Unique molecular identifier tags were affixed to discrete cDNA molecules. TCRdb called the 5' RACE reads again in MiXCR, with one record for every CDR3 protein. This table holds about 97,000 distinct CDR3 sequences, 13% found once. Study-wide findings and caveats: CD4 and private specificities were missed by VDJdb matching, which favored anti-spike CD8 responses.

The sequence was obtained from an adult who was a healthcare worker with PCR-confirmed SARS-CoV-2 infection or an uninfected control (not recorded which). The chain combines TRBV6-1 with TRBJ2-2; 12 nucleotides match TRBD2. The sequenced sample consisted of whole blood. Here the CDR3 reads CASSERLAGAPTGELFF. The CDR3 nucleotides are TGTGCCAGCAGTGAACGACTAGCGGGAGCCCCCACCGGGGAGCTGTTTTTT.